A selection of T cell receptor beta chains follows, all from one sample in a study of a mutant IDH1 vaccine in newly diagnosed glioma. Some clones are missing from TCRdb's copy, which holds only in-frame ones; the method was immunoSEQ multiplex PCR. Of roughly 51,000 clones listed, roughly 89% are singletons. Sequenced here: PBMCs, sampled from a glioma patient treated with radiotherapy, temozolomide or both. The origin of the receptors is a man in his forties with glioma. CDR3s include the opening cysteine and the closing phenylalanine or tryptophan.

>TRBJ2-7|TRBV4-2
CASSQDSVGTTSGKQYF
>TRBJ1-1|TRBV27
CASMGATEAFF
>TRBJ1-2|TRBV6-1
CASSGGTALIGYTF
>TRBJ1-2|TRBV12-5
CASAWGDGYGYTF
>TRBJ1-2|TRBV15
CATSRARGGAYGYTF
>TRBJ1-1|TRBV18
CASSPRTVEAFF
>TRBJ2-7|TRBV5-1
CASSLARPPYEQYF
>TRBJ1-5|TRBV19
CASSVTGIRNQPQHF
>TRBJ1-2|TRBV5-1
CASSPGGGINYGYTF
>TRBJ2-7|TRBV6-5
CASSYSKTSGSYEQYF
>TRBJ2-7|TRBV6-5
CASSSGTLHLYEQYF
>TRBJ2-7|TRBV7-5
CARSSDTAYEQYF
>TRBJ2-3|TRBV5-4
CASSPRTRGRPTDTQYF
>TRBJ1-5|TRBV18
CASSPPMLGQPQHF
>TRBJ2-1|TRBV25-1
CASTNTGTGSYNEQFF
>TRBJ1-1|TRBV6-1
CATYRGSTEAFF
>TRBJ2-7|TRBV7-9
CASSPRGPVGYEQYF
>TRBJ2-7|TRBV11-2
CASSFLGDEQYF
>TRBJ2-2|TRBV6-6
CASSTYGELFF
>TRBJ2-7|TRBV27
CASSYRDAAGKQYF
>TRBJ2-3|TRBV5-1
CASSRDRSTDTQYF
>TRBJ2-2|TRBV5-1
CASSLAGVRANTGELFF
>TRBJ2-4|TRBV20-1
CSARGPILSYF
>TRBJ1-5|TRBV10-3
CASKGSRGQPQHF
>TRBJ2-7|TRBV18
CASSPMGHPNEQYF
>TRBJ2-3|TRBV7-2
CASNTQAGAYTDTQYF
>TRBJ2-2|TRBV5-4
CASSLGRNTGELFF
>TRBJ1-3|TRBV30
CDSSDRHSSGNTIYF